These 10 T cell receptor beta chains came from one sample sequenced in a study of CD8 T cell repertoires and HIV-1 epitope variants. Repertoires were generated with immunoSEQ multiplex PCR, while TCRdb's copy carries only in-frame clones and drops some. The sample lists some 1,100 clones, about 71% occurring once. What these receptors recognize is not known. Sequencing was carried out using cultured CD8+ T cells derived from PBMCs. These receptors came from a male donor with HIV.

This clone has a single count. The gene calls are TRBV5-6 and TRBJ2-1; the D is unclear. Germline CDR1 and CDR2: SGHDT and YYEEEE. V was shortened by 0 bases and J by 6 bases, with 7 bases between the two germline ends. CDR3 size: 13 residues. As DNA, the CDR3 is TGTGCCAGCAGCTTGGTGCAGGCCAATGAGCAGTTCTTC. Residues: CASSLVQANEQFF. The entire variable domain, with the rest obtained from reference TRBV5-6 and TRBJ2-1, is as follows: DAGVTQSPTHLIKTRGQQVTLRCSPKSGHDTVSWYQQALGQGPQFIFQYYEEEERQRGNFPDRFSGHQFPNYSSELNVNALLLGDSALYLCASSLVQANEQFFGPGTRLTVL.

This clone has a handful of counts. This sequence joins TRBV4-2 and TRBJ2-3; 9 nucleotides line up with TRBD2. Unmatched junction bases numbered 9, after V lost 0 bases and J lost 2 bases. In germline, CDR1 is LGHNA, CDR2 YNFKEQ. This CDR3 is built from 18 residues. The CDR3 here is CASSQDQRGAETTDTQYF. The CDR3 nucleotides are TGTGCCAGCAGCCAAGACCAGCGGGGGGCCGAGACCACAGATACGCAGTATTTT.

Here the CDR3 reads CAWSSGAGDTQYF. The DNA for the CDR3 is TGTGCCTGGAGTTCGGGTGCTGGAGATACGCAGTATTTT. This chain joins TRBV30 and TRBJ2-3; no reliable D call. The length of the CDR3 is 13 residues. CDR1 is GTSNPN and CDR2 is SVGIG in the germline V gene (reference sequence). Trimming removed 2 bases from V and 5 bases from J, with 11 bases in between.

V gene TRBV19 combines with J gene TRBJ2-1; either TRBD1 or TRBD2 may supply D (5 bases each). The CDR3 runs to 16 residues. V lost 5 bases and J lost 4, with 18 bases in between. Germline CDR1 reads LNHDA; CDR2 reads SQIVND (reference sequence). The CDR3 DNA reads TGTGCCAGTAGTGCAGCCTGGGGCGGGCGTTACAATGAGCAGTTCTTC. Residues: CASSAAWGGRYNEQFF.

V usage is TRBV28 and J usage is TRBJ2-5; D call uncertain. This CDR3 spans 13 amino acids. Germline V lookup: CDR1 MDHEN, CDR2 SYDVKM. V was clipped by 4 bases and J by 0 bases, with 6 bases between them. CDR3 in amino acids: CASSSHYQETQYF. In DNA form, the CDR3 reads TGTGCCAGCAGTTCCCACTACCAAGAGACCCAGTACTTC.

The chain combines TRBV9 with TRBJ2-5; 8 bases are a match to TRBD2. Germline loops: CDR1 SGDLS, CDR2 YYNGEE. V shed 0 bases, J shed 4 bases, and the junction held 5 bases outside the gene matches. This CDR3 has 15 amino acids. The DNA of the CDR3 is TGTGCCAGCAGCGTAGCTTCGAGCGGGGGAGAGACCCAGTACTTC. Residues: CASSVASSGGETQYF.

The rearrangement joins TRBV2 to TRBJ1-1; no clear D. CDR3 size: 14 residues. The V and J ends lost 2 bases and 1 base respectively, with 8 bases between them. The germline V gene has CDR1 SNHLY and CDR2 FYNNEI. The CDR3 bases are TGTGCCAGCAGTGAACGGGTAGGGAACACTGAAGCTTTCTTT. It specifies CASSERVGNTEAFF.

The chain joins TRBV27 to TRBJ1-1, with D unresolved. V was shortened by 0 bases and J by 4 bases, with 9 bases between the two germline ends. This CDR3 region has 14 residues. Germline lookup yields CDR1 MNHEY and CDR2 SMNVEV (reference sequence). CDR3 DNA sequence: TGTGCCAGCAGTTTATCCGGTGTCGCCACTGAAGCTTTCTTT. Amino acid sequence: CASSLSGVATEAFF.

J is TRBJ2-3 and V is TRBV28; D is possibly TRBD1 (5 bases). CDR3 size: 14 residues. The V end was cut by 3 bases, the J end by 2 bases, with 9 bases between. Germline V lookup: CDR1 MDHEN, CDR2 SYDVKM. CDR3 loop: CASSLIGDTDTQYF. The CDR3 nucleotides read TGTGCCAGCAGTTTGATAGGGGACACAGATACGCAGTATTTT.

This rearrangement joins TRBV9 to TRBJ2-1; TRBD2 matches 7 bases. The CDR3 extends over 15 amino acids. Germline CDR1 SGDLS, CDR2 YYNGEE. Trimming took 3 bases from V and 6 from J; bases not matched to a gene: 9. DNA of the CDR3: TGTGCCAGCAGCGCCGCGGGGGATCACGGCAATGAGCAGTTCTTC. It encodes CASSAAGDHGNEQFF.